This T cell receptor beta chain was documented in a study of regulatory T cells in long-lasting Graves disease. To make TCR beta libraries, researchers used iRepertoire HTBI primers and Arm-PCR of CDR3 regions. Per the authors' pipeline: Throughout the samples, researchers identified about 62 TRBV and approximately 15 TRBJ segments. MiXCR was run by TCRdb on the multiplex PCR reads, yielding one entry per CDR3 protein. The V and J calls, along with clone size, are taken from TCRdb and not from the paper's own processing. The sample carries approximately 690,000 distinct CDR3 sequences, about 30% recorded once. A word on this clonotype: Antigen unknown.

This sample's time point: persistent/refractory GD, antithyroid drugs over 5 years with positive TRAb. With RNA extracted from PBMCs as input, the TCR library was made. American Thyroid Association guidelines served as the basis for diagnosing Graves' disease. Trimming shortened V by 10 bases and J by 4 bases, and 16 bases separated the two germline ends. Germline CDR1 LNHDA, CDR2 SQIVND (reference sequence). This CDR3 is built from 13 residues. Findings of the study overall: Favored gene segments in persistent disease were TRBV28, TRBJ1-2 and TRBJ2-5.

Sequences were derived from peripheral blood mononuclear cells (PBMCs), sampled when the disease was refractory, from a patient treated with antithyroid drugs. This TCR came from a female donor with Graves disease. The rearrangement uses TRBV19 and TRBJ1-1; D may be TRBD1 (6 bases). CDR3 sequence (DNA): TGTGCCACCTTGAGGGGGTTTGGCACTGAAGCTTTCTTT. This encodes CATLRGFGTEAFF.